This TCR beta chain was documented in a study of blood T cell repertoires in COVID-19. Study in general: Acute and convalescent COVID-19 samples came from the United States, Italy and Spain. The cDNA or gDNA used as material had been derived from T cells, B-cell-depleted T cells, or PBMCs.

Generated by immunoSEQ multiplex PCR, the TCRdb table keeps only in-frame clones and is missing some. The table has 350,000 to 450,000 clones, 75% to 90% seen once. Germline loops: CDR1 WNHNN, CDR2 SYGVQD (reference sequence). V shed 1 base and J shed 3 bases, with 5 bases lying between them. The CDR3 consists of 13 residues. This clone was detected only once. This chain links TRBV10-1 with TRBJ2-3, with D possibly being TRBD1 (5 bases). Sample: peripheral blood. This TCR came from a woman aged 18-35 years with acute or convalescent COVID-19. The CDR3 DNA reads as TGCGCCAGCAGTGAGTACAGGACAGATACGCAGTATTTT. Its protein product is CASSEYRTDTQYF.